The TCR beta chain described here comes from a study of cytomegalovirus exposure and HLA in healthy donors. The CDR3 has 14 residues. The germline CDR1 and CDR2 sequences are MNHEY and SVGAGI. After removal of 6 bases from V and 5 bases from J, the junction contained 4 bases not matched to a gene. Primers: 60 Vbeta forward and 13 Jbeta reverse. The table came from immunoSEQ multiplex PCR; TCRdb's copy has only in-frame clones and leaves some out. In the table there are fewer than 200,000 clones, 81% of which are singletons. The rearrangement uses TRBV6-5 and TRBJ2-5, with 12 bases fitting TRBD2. Sequencing used PBMCs. This sequence was found in a man between 40 and 49 years old in good health and CMV-seropositive. DNA of the CDR3: TGTGCCAGCAGCGCCGGGACTAGCGGGGAGACCCAGTACTTC. Its translation is CASSAGTSGETQYF.